This T cell receptor (beta chain) was captured in a study of T cells in Graves' hyperthyroidism and ophthalmopathy. Researchers amplified the TCR beta CDR3 regions from RNA transcripts. HTBI primers were employed in a first-round RT-PCR of the TCR CDR3. A single record per CDR3 protein comes from TCRdb applying MiXCR to the multiplex PCR reads. The sample includes roughly 250,000 distinct CDR3 sequences, roughly 20% seen only once; the top ten take around two thirds. The sequence was collected from a young man with Graves' ophthalmopathy. Sequenced material: blood.

CDR3 protein: CSVSDRSYTEAFF. The CDR3 DNA reads as TGCAGCGTTTCGGACAGAAGCTACACTGAAGCTTTCTTT. V is TRBV29-1 and J is TRBJ1-1; perhaps TRBD1 as D (6 bases). CDR3 size: 13 residues. Per germline, CDR1 SQVTM and CDR2 ANQGSEA. V was shortened by 5 bases and J by 3 bases, with 13 bases between the two germline ends.